One sample yielded the 8 T cell receptor beta chains listed below, sequenced in a study of blood T cell repertoires in COVID-19. TCRdb keeps only in-frame clones here, not all; method: immunoSEQ multiplex PCR. This sample has about 140,000 clones, with about 80% found just once. Sequences were obtained from peripheral blood. The receptors derive from a woman aged 80 or over in a cohort sampled during active or convalescent COVID-19.

V and J are TRBV7-2 and TRBJ1-1; TRBD1 is a possible D gene (5 bases). The CDR3 runs 14 residues. The germline V and J ends were trimmed by 4 bases and 1 base, with 10 bases remaining between them. Germline CDR1 and CDR2: SGHTA and FQGNSA. The CDR3 sequence is CASSYRTGNTEAFF. DNA for the CDR3: TGTGCCAGCAGCTACCGAACAGGGAACACTGAAGCTTTCTTT.

The chain joins TRBV27 to TRBJ1-1, with 8 bases aligning to TRBD1. Germline lookup yields CDR1 MNHEY and CDR2 SMNVEV (reference sequence). The CDR3 extends over 16 amino acids. Trimming cost V 2 bases and J 3 bases; bases outside gene matches: 8. The DNA for the CDR3 is TGTGCCAGCAGTTTAGAGGCAGGGGGCATGGACACTGAAGCTTTCTTT. It is translated as CASSLEAGGMDTEAFF.

J is TRBJ1-1 and V is TRBV2, with 7 bases fitting TRBD1. V shed 7 bases and J 4 bases; nucleotides not matched to a gene: 9. This CDR3 has 14 residues. The germline V gene encodes CDR1 SNHLY and CDR2 FYNNEI. CDR3 coding DNA: TGTGCCAGCACCCGTCAGCAGGGGGGCACTGAAGCTTTCTTT. Its protein is CASTRQQGGTEAFF.

V and J are TRBV30 and TRBJ2-7; tentative D call: TRBD2 (5 bases). This CDR3 spans 13 amino acids. The germline gives CDR1 GTSNPN, CDR2 SVGIG (reference sequence). V lost 3 bases and J 2 bases, leaving 11 bases between the germline ends. The CDR3 DNA reads as TGTGCCTGGAGCCTGAGGGAACCCTACGAGCAGTACTTC. Translating it yields CAWSLREPYEQYF.

The V and J genes are TRBV3-1 (or the pseudogene TRBV3-2) and TRBJ2-7; D may be TRBD2 (5 bases). Trimming took off 3 bases at V and 6 bases at J, with 15 bases between the two ends. The CDR3 has 14 residues. Germline CDR1 reads LGHDT; CDR2 reads YNNKEL (reference sequence). The CDR3 spells CASSHRDLAGEQYF. The CDR3 coding sequence is TGTGCCAGCAGCCACCGAGACTTGGCGGGCGAGCAGTACTTC.

The chain employs TRBV4-1 and TRBJ1-4; no firm D call. Germline V CDR1 and CDR2: MGHRA, YSYEKL. V lost 3 bases and J lost 5, with 19 bases in between. This CDR3 has 17 amino acids. In nucleotides, the CDR3 is TGCGCCAGCAGCCACGAAACCGTTAAAGCCCTAAATGAAAAACTGTTTTTT. Translating gives CASSHETVKALNEKLFF.

V usage is TRBV18 and J usage is TRBJ1-6; possible D gene TRBD1, 6 bases. The CDR3 consists of 18 residues. Trimming removed 3 bases from V and 4 bases from J, with 19 bases in between. Germline loops: CDR1 KGHSH, CDR2 LQKENI. The CDR3 protein is CASSPRLQGTPYNSPLHF. The CDR3 DNA reads as TGTGCCAGCTCACCCCGATTGCAGGGGACCCCTTATAATTCACCCCTCCACTTT.

In nucleotides, the CDR3 is TGTGCCAGCAGTTACGGGCAGCCAAAGAACACTGAAGCTTTCTTT. Translated: CASSYGQPKNTEAFF. The chain uses TRBV6-2 or TRBV6-3 and TRBJ1-1, with D hard to call. The CDR3 covers 15 residues. Germline loops: CDR1 MNHEY, CDR2 SVGEGT. The ends were cut back, 2 bases at V and 1 base at J, with 11 bases in the middle.